The 20 T cell receptor beta chains presented below share a single source sample, sequenced in a study of regulatory and conventional T cells in RAG deficiency. TCRdb keeps only in-frame clones here, not all; method: immunoSEQ multiplex PCR. The table shows around 30,000 clones, with 75% to 90% occurring only once. This sample was shared with a second study, whose subject was regulatory T cells. That study adds: Primers: 52 TRBV forward and 13 TRBJ reverse.

Sequenced input: CD8+ T cells sorted from blood. These receptor sequences come from a human donor in good health.

V usage is TRBV9 and J usage is TRBJ2-7; 13 bases are a match to TRBD2. V was clipped by 4 bases and J by 6 bases; unmatched bases: 10. This CDR3 contains 16 residues. In germline, CDR1 is SGDLS, CDR2 YYNGEE. The CDR3 DNA follows: TGTGCCAGCAGCCCAGGACTAGCGGGAGTCAATACCGAGCAGTACTTC. It codes for CASSPGLAGVNTEQYF.

The rearrangement links TRBV15 to TRBJ2-5, with TRBD2 as a possible D gene (6 bases). Germline V CDR1 and CDR2: LNHNV, YYDKDF (reference sequence). Trimming removed 5 bases from V and 6 bases from J, with 13 bases in between. The length of the CDR3 is 13 residues. The CDR3 DNA follows: TGTGCCACCAGCCCTGGGGGAGGAAAGACCCAGTACTTC. Amino acids: CATSPGGGKTQYF.

The chain is built from TRBV6-5 and TRBJ2-5; TRBD2 agrees at 8 bases. The J segment lost 5 bases and the V segment lost 6 bases, leaving 5 bases of the junction unmatched. CDR1 and CDR2 (germline): MNHEY, SVGAGI. The length of the CDR3 is 13 residues. CDR3 in amino acids: CASSGTSQETQYF. The CDR3, as DNA: TGTGCCAGCAGCGGGACTAGTCAGGAGACCCAGTACTTC.

The genes are TRBV19 and TRBJ2-1; D is perhaps TRBD2 (5 bases). In germline, CDR1 is LNHDA, CDR2 SQIVND (reference sequence). This CDR3 is 16 amino acids long. V lost 5 bases and J 4 bases, leaving 18 bases between the germline ends. CDR3 sequence: CASSFPLNTGYNEQFF. In DNA, the CDR3 is TGTGCCAGTAGTTTCCCTTTAAACACGGGATACAATGAGCAGTTCTTC.

The chain carries TRBV19 and TRBJ1-5, with TRBD1 matching over 9 bases. The CDR3 length is 17 residues. Unmatched junction bases numbered 7, after V lost 4 bases and J lost 0 bases. CDR1 is LNHDA and CDR2 is SQIVND in the germline V gene (reference sequence). The CDR3 loop is CASSSRDRVYSNQPQHF. In DNA, the CDR3 is TGTGCCAGTAGTAGCCGGGACAGGGTGTATAGCAATCAGCCCCAGCATTTT.

The gene calls are TRBV2 and TRBJ2-3; D might be TRBD2 (6 bases). V was trimmed by 7 bases and J by 1 base, leaving 15 bases between them. This CDR3 is 15 amino acids long. Germline V gene sequence: CDR1 SNHLY, CDR2 FYNNEI. As DNA, the CDR3 is TGTGCCAGCACCCGGGGGAGGAGTCGCACAGATACGCAGTATTTT. It yields the protein CASTRGRSRTDTQYF.

For the CDR3, the DNA is TGTGCCAGCAGCTACCCGAGCGGGAGCCGAATTGTAGATACGCAGTATTTT. It codes for CASSYPSGSRIVDTQYF. The chain has TRBV7-9 and TRBJ2-3; 8 bases line up with TRBD2. V dropped 4 bases and J dropped 5; count of bases not matched to a gene: 14. This CDR3 has 17 residues. The V gene's germline CDR1 is SEHNR and CDR2 FQNEAQ (reference sequence).

The chain carries TRBV28 and TRBJ2-7; 9 nucleotides align to TRBD1. The CDR3 consists of 15 residues. Germline V lookup: CDR1 MDHEN, CDR2 SYDVKM. J lost 6 bases, V lost 2 bases, and 8 bases had no gene match. CDR3 residues: CASSLTSGQGTEQYF. The DNA for the CDR3 is TGTGCCAGCAGTTTAACTTCCGGACAGGGGACCGAGCAGTACTTC.

This clone has just one count. The chain recombines TRBV27 with TRBJ2-7; 7 nucleotides agree with TRBD1. The germline gives CDR1 MNHEY, CDR2 SMNVEV (reference sequence). V was pared by 6 bases and J by 2 bases, with 10 bases of the junction left unmatched. The length of the CDR3 is 15 residues. DNA for the CDR3: TGTGCCAGCAGAGTATCCCGGGACAGCCCCTACGAGCAGTACTTC. This gives the protein CASRVSRDSPYEQYF.

The V gene is TRBV25-1, the J gene TRBJ2-2; tentatively, D is TRBD2 (6 bases). CDR3 length: 16 amino acids. The V and J ends lost 3 bases and 8 bases respectively, with 19 bases between them. Germline V lookup: CDR1 MGHDK, CDR2 SYGVNS. The DNA of the CDR3 is TGTGCCAGCAGTGACCCCCGGACGGGGGTCCTAGGGGAGCTGTTTTTT. This translates into CASSDPRTGVLGELFF.

This chain uses TRBV12-5 with TRBJ2-1; TRBD1 matches at 9 bases. The CDR3 contains 15 residues. After removal of 7 bases from V and 1 base from J, the junction contained 5 bases not matched to a gene. Germline CDR1 is LGHNT and CDR2 is FRNRAP. The CDR3 protein is CASATTGGSYNEQFF. The CDR3 bases are TGTGCTAGTGCTACGACAGGGGGTTCCTACAATGAGCAGTTCTTC.

The genes are TRBV28 and TRBJ2-7; 7 bases agree with TRBD2. The CDR3 spans 18 residues. CDR1 is MDHEN and CDR2 is SYDVKM in the germline V gene. V was pared by 1 base and J by 3 bases, with 15 bases of the junction left unmatched. The CDR3 coding sequence is TGTGCCAGCAGTTTATTGGGGGGGGAGGTCCACCTCCGCTACGAGCAGTACTTC. It translates to CASSLLGGEVHLRYEQYF.

The chain combines TRBV2 with TRBJ2-3, with 9 bases aligning to TRBD2. The CDR3 is made up of 16 amino acids. V lost 4 bases, J lost 2 bases, and 7 bases stayed unmatched. Germline loops: CDR1 SNHLY, CDR2 FYNNEI. The CDR3 DNA reads as TGTGCCAGCAGTGCCGAACTAGCGGGCAACACAGATACGCAGTATTTT. It translates to CASSAELAGNTDTQYF.

The rearrangement links TRBV5-4 to TRBJ2-3, with D unresolved. The germline V gene has CDR1 SGHNT and CDR2 YYREEE (reference sequence). Trimming cost V 0 bases and J 6 bases, with 14 bases left between them. The CDR3 sequence is 15 residues long. The CDR3, as DNA: TGTGCCAGCAGCTTGGCCAATCCGGGCCGCGATACGCAGTATTTT. Protein product: CASSLANPGRDTQYF.

This rearrangement joins TRBV6-1 to TRBJ2-2; the D is unclear. The germline V gene has CDR1 MNHNS and CDR2 SASEGT. The CDR3 runs to 14 residues. The germline V and J ends were trimmed by 5 bases and 6 bases, with 13 bases remaining between them. The CDR3 loop reads CASSPRSYAGELFF. The CDR3, as DNA: TGTGCCAGCAGTCCCAGGTCTTACGCCGGGGAGCTGTTTTTT.

V and J are TRBV5-8 and TRBJ2-6; D possibly corresponds to TRBD2 (6 bases). In germline, CDR1 is SGHTS, CDR2 YDEGEE. The CDR3 has 17 amino acids. V lost 0 bases and J 0 bases, leaving 10 bases between the germline ends. For the CDR3, the DNA is TGTGCCAGCAGCTTGGTGGGGGACTTCTCTGGGGCCAACGTCCTGACTTTC. Amino acids: CASSLVGDFSGANVLTF.

This clone was seen more than once but under ten times. The rearrangement links TRBV7-3 to TRBJ2-3; 9 nucleotides line up with TRBD2. The ends lost 8 bases at V and 2 bases at J; junction bases unmatched: 8. The CDR3 loop spans 15 amino acids. CDR1 SGHTA and CDR2 FQGTGA come from the germline V gene. The CDR3 nucleotides are TGTGCCAGCTCCTGGGCGGGGGGGAACACAGATACGCAGTATTTT. Its translation is CASSWAGGNTDTQYF. The variable domain in full, completed from reference TRBV7-3 and TRBJ2-3, reads GAGVSQTPSNKVTEKGKYVELRCDPISGHTALYWYRQSLGQGPEFLIYFQGTGAADDSGLPNDRFFAVRPEGSVSTLKIQRTERGDSAVYLCASSWAGGNTDTQYFGPGTRLTVL.

The chain is built from TRBV11-3 and TRBJ2-7, with TRBD2 matching over 16 bases. Trimming at V came to 5 bases and at J to 1 base, leaving 2 bases not matched to a gene. Per germline, CDR1 SGHNT and CDR2 YENEEA. The length of the CDR3 is 16 residues. The DNA for the CDR3 is TGTGCCAGCAGCCCGGGACTAGCGGGAGGGTCCTACGAGCAGTACTTC. It codes for CASSPGLAGGSYEQYF. Looking up the rest from reference TRBV11-3 and TRBJ2-7 gives the full variable domain: EAGVVQSPRYKIIEKKQPVAFWCNPISGHNTLYWYLQNLGQGPELLIRYENEEAVDDSQLPKDRFSAERLKGVDSTLKIQPAELGDSAVYLCASSPGLAGGSYEQYFGPGTRLTVT.

This chain links TRBV2 with TRBJ2-7; 12 bases are shared with TRBD2. This CDR3 comprises 16 residues. Germline CDR1 SNHLY, CDR2 FYNNEI. The junction had 4 bases not matched to a gene; V was cut back by 3 bases and J by 1 base. CDR3 protein: CASSEDGLAGSYEQYF. DNA of the CDR3: TGTGCCAGCAGTGAGGACGGACTAGCGGGGTCCTACGAGCAGTACTTC.

The genes are TRBV7-9 and TRBJ2-2; D call uncertain. There are 12 residues in the CDR3. Trimming left V 10 bases short and J 4 bases short, with 10 bases between. Germline CDR1 is SEHNR and CDR2 is FQNEAQ (reference sequence). The CDR3 DNA is TGTGCCATCATGCTAACCACCGGGGAGCTGTTTTTT. This translates into CAIMLTTGELFF.